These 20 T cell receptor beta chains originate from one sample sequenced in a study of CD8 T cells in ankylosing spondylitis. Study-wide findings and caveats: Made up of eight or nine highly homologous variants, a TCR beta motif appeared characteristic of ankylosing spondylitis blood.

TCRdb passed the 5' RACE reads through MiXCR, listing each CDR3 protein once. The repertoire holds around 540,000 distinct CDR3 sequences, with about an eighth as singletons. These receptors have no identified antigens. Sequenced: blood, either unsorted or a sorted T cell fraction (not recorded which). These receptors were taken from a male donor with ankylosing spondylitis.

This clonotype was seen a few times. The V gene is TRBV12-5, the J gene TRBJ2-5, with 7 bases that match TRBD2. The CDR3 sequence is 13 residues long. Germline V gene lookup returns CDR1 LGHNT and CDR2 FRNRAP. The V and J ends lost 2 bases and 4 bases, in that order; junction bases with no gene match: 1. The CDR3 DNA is TGTGCTAGTGGTTTGTCGGGGGGAGAGACCCAGTACTTC. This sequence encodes CASGLSGGETQYF.

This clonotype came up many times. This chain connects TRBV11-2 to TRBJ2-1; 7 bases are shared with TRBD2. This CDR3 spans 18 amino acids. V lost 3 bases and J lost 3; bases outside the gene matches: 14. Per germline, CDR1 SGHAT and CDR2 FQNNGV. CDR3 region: CASSFSKTVAGLYNEQFF. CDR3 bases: TGTGCCAGCAGCTTTAGTAAGACCGTAGCGGGCCTCTACAATGAGCAGTTCTTC.

CDR3 in amino acids: CASSYWADTGELFF. As DNA, the CDR3 is TGTGCCAGCAGCTATTGGGCAGACACCGGGGAGCTGTTTTTT. The chain carries TRBV2 and TRBJ2-2, with no clear D. CDR1 and CDR2 (germline): SNHLY, FYNNEI. V was trimmed by 6 bases and J by 3 bases, leaving 11 bases between them. This CDR3 comprises 14 residues.

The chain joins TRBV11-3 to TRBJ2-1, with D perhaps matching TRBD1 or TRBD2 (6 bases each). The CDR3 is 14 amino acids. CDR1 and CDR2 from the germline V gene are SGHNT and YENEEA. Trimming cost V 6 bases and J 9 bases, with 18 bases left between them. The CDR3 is CASSSGLPRGEQFF. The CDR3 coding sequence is TGTGCCAGCAGTTCGGGACTCCCCAGGGGTGAGCAGTTCTTC.

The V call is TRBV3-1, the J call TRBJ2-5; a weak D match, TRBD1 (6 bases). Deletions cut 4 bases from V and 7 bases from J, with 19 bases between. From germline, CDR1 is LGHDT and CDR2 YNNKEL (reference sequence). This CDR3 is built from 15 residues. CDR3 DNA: TGTGCCAGCAGCCCCCGGGACATCGTCAGCGGGACCCAGTACTTC. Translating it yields CASSPRDIVSGTQYF.

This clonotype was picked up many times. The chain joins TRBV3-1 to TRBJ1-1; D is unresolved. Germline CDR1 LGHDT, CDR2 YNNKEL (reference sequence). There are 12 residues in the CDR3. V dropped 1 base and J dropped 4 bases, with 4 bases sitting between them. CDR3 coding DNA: TGTGCCAGCAGCCAAGTGTTCACTGAAGCTTTCTTT. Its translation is CASSQVFTEAFF.

The CDR3 region is CASTEATGTEAFF. CDR3 sequence (DNA): TGCGCCAGCACCGAAGCGACAGGCACTGAAGCTTTCTTT. V and J are TRBV5-1 and TRBJ1-1, with D maybe TRBD1 (6 bases). Trimming stripped 6 bases from V and 4 bases from J, with 13 bases between. The V gene's germline CDR1 is SGHRS and CDR2 YFSETQ. This CDR3 comprises 13 residues.

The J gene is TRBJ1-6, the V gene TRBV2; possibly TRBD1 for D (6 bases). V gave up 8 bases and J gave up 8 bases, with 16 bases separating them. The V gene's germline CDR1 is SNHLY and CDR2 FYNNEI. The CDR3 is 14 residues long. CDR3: CASGSGAVYSPLHF. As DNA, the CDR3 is TGTGCCAGCGGTTCGGGGGCCGTATATTCACCCCTCCACTTT. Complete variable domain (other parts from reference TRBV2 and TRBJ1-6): EPEVTQTPSHQVTQMGQEVILRCVPISNHLYFYWYRQILGQKVEFLVSFYNNEISEKSEIFDDQFSVERPDGSNFTLKIRSTKLEDSAMYFCASGSGAVYSPLHFGNGTRLTVT.

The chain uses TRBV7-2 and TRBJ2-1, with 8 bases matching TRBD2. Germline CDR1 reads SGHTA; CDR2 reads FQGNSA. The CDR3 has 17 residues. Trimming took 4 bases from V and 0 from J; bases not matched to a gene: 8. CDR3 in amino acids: CASSSGLGMSSYNEQFF. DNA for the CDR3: TGTGCCAGCAGCTCGGGACTAGGGATGAGCTCCTACAATGAGCAGTTCTTC. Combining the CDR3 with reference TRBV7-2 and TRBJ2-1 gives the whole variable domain GAGVSQSPSNKVTEKGKDVELRCDPISGHTALYWYRQSLGQGLEFLIYFQGNSAPDKSGLPSDRFSAERTGGSVSTLTIQRTQQEDSAVYLCASSSGLGMSSYNEQFFGPGTRLTVL.

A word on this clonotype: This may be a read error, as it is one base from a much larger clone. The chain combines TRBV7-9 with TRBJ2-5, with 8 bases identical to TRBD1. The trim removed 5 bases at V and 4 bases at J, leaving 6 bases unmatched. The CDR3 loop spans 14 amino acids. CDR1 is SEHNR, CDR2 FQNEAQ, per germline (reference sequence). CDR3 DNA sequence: TGTGCCAGCAGCATTACAGGGGGAGGAGAGACCCAGTACTTC. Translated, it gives CASSITGGGETQYF. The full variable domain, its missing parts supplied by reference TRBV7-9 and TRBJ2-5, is DTGVSQNPRHKITKRGQNVTFRCDPISEHNRLYWYRQTLGQGPEFLTYFQNEAQLEKSRLLSDRFSAERPKGSFSTLEIQRTEQGDSAMYLCASSITGGGETQYFGPGTRLLVL.

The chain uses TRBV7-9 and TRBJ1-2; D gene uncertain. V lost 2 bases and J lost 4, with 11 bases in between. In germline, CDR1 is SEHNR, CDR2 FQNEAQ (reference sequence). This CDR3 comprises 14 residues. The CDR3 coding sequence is TGTGCCAGCAGCTTAACGGCGGCAGCCTATGGCTACACCTTC. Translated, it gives CASSLTAAAYGYTF. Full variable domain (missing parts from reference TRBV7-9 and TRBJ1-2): DTGVSQNPRHKITKRGQNVTFRCDPISEHNRLYWYRQTLGQGPEFLTYFQNEAQLEKSRLLSDRFSAERPKGSFSTLEIQRTEQGDSAMYLCASSLTAAAYGYTFGSGTRLTVV.

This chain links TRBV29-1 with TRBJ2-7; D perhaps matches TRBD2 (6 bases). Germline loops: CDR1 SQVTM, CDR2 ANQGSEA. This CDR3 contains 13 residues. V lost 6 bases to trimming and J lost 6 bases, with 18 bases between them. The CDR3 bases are TGCAGCGTGGGGGACGGGAGAAGGGGCGAGCAGTACTTC. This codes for CSVGDGRRGEQYF.

The CDR3 sequence: CATSDYRSTVAGELFF. The CDR3 coding sequence is TGTGCCACCAGTGATTATAGAAGCACTGTCGCCGGGGAGCTGTTTTTT. V gene TRBV24-1 combines with J gene TRBJ2-2; D gene unclear. Trimming pared 2 bases from V and 6 bases from J, leaving 15 bases between. The CDR3 totals 16 residues. The V gene's germline CDR1 is KGHDR and CDR2 SFDVKD.

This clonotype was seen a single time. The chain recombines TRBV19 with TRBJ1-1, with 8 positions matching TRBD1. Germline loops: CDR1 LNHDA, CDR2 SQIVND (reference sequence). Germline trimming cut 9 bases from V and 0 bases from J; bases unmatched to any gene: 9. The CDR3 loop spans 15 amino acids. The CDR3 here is CASKWGTGLNTEAFF. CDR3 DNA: TGTGCCAGCAAATGGGGGACAGGTTTGAACACTGAAGCTTTCTTT.

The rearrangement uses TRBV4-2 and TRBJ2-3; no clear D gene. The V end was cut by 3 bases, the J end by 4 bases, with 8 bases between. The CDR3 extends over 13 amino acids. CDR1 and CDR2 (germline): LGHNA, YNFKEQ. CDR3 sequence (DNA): TGTGCCAGCAGCCATTCCTTCTCAGATACGCAGTATTTT. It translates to CASSHSFSDTQYF.

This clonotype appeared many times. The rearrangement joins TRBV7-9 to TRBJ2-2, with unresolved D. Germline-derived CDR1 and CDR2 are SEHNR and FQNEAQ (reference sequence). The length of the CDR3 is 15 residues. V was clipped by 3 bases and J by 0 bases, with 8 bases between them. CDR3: CASSFSSTNTGELFF. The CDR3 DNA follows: TGTGCCAGCAGCTTTTCCAGCACGAACACCGGGGAGCTGTTTTTT.

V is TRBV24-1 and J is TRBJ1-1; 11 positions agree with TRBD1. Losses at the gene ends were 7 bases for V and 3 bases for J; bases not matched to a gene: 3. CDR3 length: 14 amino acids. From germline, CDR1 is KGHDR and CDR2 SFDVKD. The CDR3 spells CATRDRGRDTEAFF. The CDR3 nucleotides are TGTGCCACCAGGGACAGGGGGCGGGACACTGAAGCTTTCTTT.

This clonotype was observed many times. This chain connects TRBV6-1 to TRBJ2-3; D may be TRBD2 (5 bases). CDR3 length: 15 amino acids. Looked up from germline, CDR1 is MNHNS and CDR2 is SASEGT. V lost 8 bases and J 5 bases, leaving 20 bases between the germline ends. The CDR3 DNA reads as TGTGCCAGCGGATCCGGGATCTCAGAAGGAGATACGCAGTATTTT. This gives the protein CASGSGISEGDTQYF.

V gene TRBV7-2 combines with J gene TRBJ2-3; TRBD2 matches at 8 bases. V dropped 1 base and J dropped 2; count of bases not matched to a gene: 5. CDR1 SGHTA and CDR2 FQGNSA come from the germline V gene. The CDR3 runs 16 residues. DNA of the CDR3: TGTGCCAGCAGCTTAGTTTCTAGCGGGTCCACAGATACGCAGTATTTT. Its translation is CASSLVSSGSTDTQYF.

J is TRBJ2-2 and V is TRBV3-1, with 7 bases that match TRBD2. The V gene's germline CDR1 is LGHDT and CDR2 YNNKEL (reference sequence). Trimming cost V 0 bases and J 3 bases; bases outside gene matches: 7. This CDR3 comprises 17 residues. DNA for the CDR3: TGTGCCAGCAGCCAAGAGGGGCGGACTAGTGACACCGGGGAGCTGTTTTTT. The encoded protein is CASSQEGRTSDTGELFF.